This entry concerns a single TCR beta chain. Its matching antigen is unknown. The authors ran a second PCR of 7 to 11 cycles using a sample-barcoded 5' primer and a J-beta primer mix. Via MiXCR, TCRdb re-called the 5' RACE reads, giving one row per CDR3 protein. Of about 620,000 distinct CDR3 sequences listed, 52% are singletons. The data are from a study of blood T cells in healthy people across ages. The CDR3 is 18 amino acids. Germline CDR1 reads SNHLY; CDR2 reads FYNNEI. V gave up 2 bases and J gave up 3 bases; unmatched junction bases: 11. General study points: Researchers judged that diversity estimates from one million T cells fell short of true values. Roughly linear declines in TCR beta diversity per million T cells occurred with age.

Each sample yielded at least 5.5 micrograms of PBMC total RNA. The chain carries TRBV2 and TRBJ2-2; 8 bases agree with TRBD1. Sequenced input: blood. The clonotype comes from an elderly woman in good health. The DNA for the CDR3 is TGTGCCAGCAGTGAATTAGGGTCAGGGGGCTCGGACACCGGGGAGCTGTTTTTT. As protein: CASSELGSGGSDTGELFF.